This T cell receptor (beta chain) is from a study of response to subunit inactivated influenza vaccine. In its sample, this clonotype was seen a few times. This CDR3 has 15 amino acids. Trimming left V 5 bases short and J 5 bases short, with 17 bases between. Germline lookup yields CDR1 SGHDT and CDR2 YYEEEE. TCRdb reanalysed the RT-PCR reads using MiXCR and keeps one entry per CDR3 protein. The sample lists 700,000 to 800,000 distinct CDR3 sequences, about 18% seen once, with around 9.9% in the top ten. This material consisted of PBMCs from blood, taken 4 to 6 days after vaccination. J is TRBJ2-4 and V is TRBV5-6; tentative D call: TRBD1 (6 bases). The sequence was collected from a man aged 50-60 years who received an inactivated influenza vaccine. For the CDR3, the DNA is TGTGCCAGCAGTCCCACAGGGTTCAGCCAAAACATTCAGTACTTC. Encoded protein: CASSPTGFSQNIQYF.